This T cell receptor (beta chain) originates from a study of blood T cell repertoires in COVID-19. On the study more broadly: The origin of the acute and convalescent COVID-19 samples was the United States, Italy and Spain. From T cells, B-cell-depleted T cells, or PBMCs came the material, which was cDNA or gDNA.

This clone has more than one count but fewer than ten. Libraries were prepared by immunoSEQ multiplex PCR; TCRdb keeps only in-frame clonotypes and omits some of them. Here the sample spans some 190,000 clones, 70% to 85% being singletons. Patients in Seattle were enrolled during active infection, then followed longitudinally. The TCR sequence derives from a woman of 80 years or more with COVID-19, enrolled during active disease. Sequencing input: peripheral blood.

The DNA of the CDR3 is TGTGCCAGAAGCTTGGGGCGGAGGGCCGGGACAGGGAGTTGGAGATATAATTCACCCCTCCACTTT. Amino acid sequence: CARSLGRRAGTGSWRYNSPLHF. The chain combines TRBV5-3 with TRBJ1-6; TRBD1 matches at 9 bases. TRBV5-3 has ORF status, its function being uncertain. J was trimmed by 4 bases and V by 0 bases; bases with no gene match: 20. The CDR3 is 22 residues long.